Listed here are 30 T cell receptor beta chains from one sample, sequenced in a study of T-cell reconstitution after alpha-beta-depleted transplantation in children. Unique molecular identifiers featured in how the TCRbeta library was prepared. MiXCR, applied by TCRdb to the PCR reads, yields one record per CDR3 protein. This sample carries 900,000 or so distinct CDR3 sequences, under 20% of them seen once, and the ten largest clones take approximately 5%. This sample comprised PBMCs, mostly from graft donor cells, obtained 360 days after TCRalphabeta/CD19-depleted stem cell transplant. The receptors originated from a male patient younger than 18 who had a stem cell transplant for acute lymphoblastic leukemia, so the T cells may come from the graft donor.

This clonotype turned up a few times. This chain uses TRBV11-1 with TRBJ1-5; D is perhaps TRBD1 (6 bases). The length of the CDR3 is 15 residues. V lost 0 bases, J lost 5 bases, and 11 bases lay in between. Germline V CDR1 and CDR2: SGHAT, FQDESV (reference sequence). The CDR3 DNA reads as TGTGCCAGCAGCTTAGCGGCCAGGGGAGATCAGCCCCAGCATTTT. The encoded protein is CASSLAARGDQPQHF.

The V call is TRBV20-1, the J call TRBJ2-7; TRBD1 agrees at 9 bases. Looked up from germline, CDR1 is DFQATT and CDR2 is SNEGSKA (reference sequence). The CDR3 runs to 17 residues. Trimming cost V 1 base and J 3 bases; bases outside gene matches: 13. CDR3 sequence reads: CSARAFKTGQGNYEQYF. CDR3 nucleotides: TGCAGTGCTAGAGCGTTCAAGACTGGACAGGGGAACTACGAGCAGTACTTC.

This chain joins TRBV12-3 or TRBV12-4 and TRBJ2-1; 8 positions agree with TRBD2. This CDR3 has 15 residues. V was clipped by 7 bases and J by 0 bases; unmatched bases: 5. CDR3 protein: CASTYSGNSYNEQFF. The DNA of the CDR3 is TGTGCCAGCACCTATAGCGGGAACTCCTACAATGAGCAGTTCTTC.

This clonotype was seen many times. The chain links TRBV5-1 to TRBJ2-1; 9 nucleotides agree with TRBD2. The germline V gene has CDR1 SGHRS and CDR2 YFSETQ. The CDR3 runs 15 residues. Trimming cost V 7 bases and J 7 bases; bases outside gene matches: 12. The CDR3 is CASGTSSGIWNEQFF. DNA for the CDR3: TGCGCCAGCGGGACGTCTAGCGGGATCTGGAATGAGCAGTTCTTC.

This clonotype was picked up many times. This rearrangement joins TRBV20-1 to TRBJ2-7, with 8 bases lining up with TRBD1. Germline CDR1 and CDR2: DFQATT and SNEGSKA (reference sequence). The CDR3 is 14 residues long. Trimming removed 5 bases from V and 0 bases from J; junction bases left unmatched: 6. CDR3 nucleotide sequence: TGCAGTGCTCCTAGACAGGGGATCTCCTACGAGCAGTACTTC. Translated: CSAPRQGISYEQYF.

V gene TRBV7-8 combines with J gene TRBJ2-7, with D perhaps TRBD1 or TRBD2 (6 bases each). CDR3 length: 15 amino acids. CDR1 is SGHVS, CDR2 FQNEAQ, per germline. V lost 2 bases and J lost 3, with 14 bases in between. The CDR3: CASSLRGASGYEQYF. CDR3 coding DNA: TGTGCCAGCAGCTTAAGGGGGGCTTCAGGCTACGAGCAGTACTTC.

This rearrangement joins TRBV20-1 to TRBJ2-4, with D hard to call. This CDR3 comprises 15 residues. Germline loops: CDR1 DFQATT, CDR2 SNEGSKA (reference sequence). V dropped 0 bases and J dropped 0 bases, with 9 bases sitting between them. The CDR3 spells CSARDGGTAKNIQYF. DNA for the CDR3: TGCAGTGCTAGAGACGGCGGTACAGCCAAAAACATTCAGTACTTC.

The V gene is TRBV5-1, the J gene TRBJ2-5; the D is unclear. There are 14 residues in the CDR3. With 0 bases removed from V and 3 bases from J, the gap between germline ends came to 9 bases. The germline CDR1 and CDR2 sequences are SGHRS and YFSETQ. As DNA, the CDR3 is TGCGCCAGCAGCTTGGCACTGACGGAAGAGACCCAGTACTTC. It is translated as CASSLALTEETQYF.

This clonotype was observed a few times. The chain recombines TRBV5-1 with TRBJ2-5, with TRBD2 matching 11 bases. The V gene end was trimmed by 2 bases and the J gene end by 1 base; junction bases not matched to a gene: 7. This CDR3 contains 17 residues. Germline V gene data show CDR1 as SGHRS and CDR2 as YFSETQ. The CDR3 spells CASSFSTSGTTQETQYF. In DNA form, the CDR3 reads TGCGCCAGCAGCTTCTCGACTAGCGGGACCACCCAAGAGACCCAGTACTTC.

The chain is built from TRBV3-1 and TRBJ1-2; no clear D. Germline loops: CDR1 LGHDT, CDR2 YNNKEL (reference sequence). This CDR3 contains 14 residues. V gave up 1 base and J gave up 5 bases, with 11 bases separating them. In DNA form, the CDR3 reads TGTGCCAGCAGCCAAGTGCCGGGAAAGTATGGCTACACCTTC. Translation gives CASSQVPGKYGYTF.

A few counts support this clonotype. The chain employs TRBV6-5 and TRBJ1-6; perhaps TRBD1 as D (5 bases). The ends were cut back, 0 bases at V and 10 bases at J, with 25 bases in the middle. Germline V gene data show CDR1 as MNHEY and CDR2 as SVGAGI. The CDR3 runs 19 residues. The CDR3 DNA follows: TGTGCCAGCAGTTACTCCCGGGGCAGGGTGGTTCGAAGGGGATCACCCCTCCACTTT. It translates to CASSYSRGRVVRRGSPLHF.

This clonotype was picked up one time. The chain couples TRBV4-1 to TRBJ2-2; 8 positions match TRBD1. The V gene's germline CDR1 is MGHRA and CDR2 YSYEKL. The CDR3 runs to 13 residues. V gave up 7 bases and J gave up 8 bases; unmatched junction bases: 6. CDR3 amino acids: CASTPGGLGELFF. CDR3 bases: TGCGCCAGCACCCCAGGGGGCCTGGGGGAGCTGTTTTTT.

The genes are TRBV28 and TRBJ2-6, with 10 bases identical to TRBD1. The germline CDR1 and CDR2 sequences are MDHEN and SYDVKM. J was trimmed by 2 bases and V by 5 bases; bases with no gene match: 3. CDR3 length: 16 amino acids. CDR3 sequence reads: CASSPGQGTGANVLTF. CDR3 nucleotides: TGTGCCAGCAGTCCGGGACAGGGGACTGGGGCCAACGTCCTGACTTTC.

This clonotype was observed a few times. The chain carries TRBV24-1 and TRBJ2-3; D possibly matches TRBD1 or TRBD2 (5 bases each). V was cut by 5 bases and J by 11 bases, with 16 bases left in between. From germline, CDR1 is KGHDR and CDR2 SFDVKD. CDR3 length: 13 amino acids. In DNA form, the CDR3 reads TGTGCCACCAGTGGTCCGGGACCCCGAGTGCAGTATTTT. Encoded protein: CATSGPGPRVQYF.

This clonotype was seen more than once but under ten times. V gene TRBV5-1 combines with J gene TRBJ2-7, with 15 positions matching TRBD2. V shed 4 bases, J shed 3 bases, and the junction held 5 bases outside the gene matches. The CDR3 sequence is 16 residues long. CDR1 is SGHRS and CDR2 is YFSETQ in the germline V gene. The CDR3 is CASSGGLAGGFYEQYF. CDR3 nucleotide sequence: TGCGCCAGCAGCGGGGGACTAGCGGGGGGATTCTACGAGCAGTACTTC.

This clonotype was seen only a few times. The V and J genes are TRBV5-1 and TRBJ2-5, with 9 nucleotides matching TRBD1. Trimming removed 4 bases from V and 5 bases from J; junction bases left unmatched: 12. The CDR3 covers 16 residues. Germline V lookup: CDR1 SGHRS, CDR2 YFSETQ. The CDR3 loop is CASSTPGTGKGETQYF. Written as DNA, the CDR3 is TGCGCCAGCAGCACTCCCGGGACAGGGAAGGGGGAGACCCAGTACTTC.

This clonotype came up many times. In nucleotides, the CDR3 is TGCAGCGTTGGGTACAGGGGCGCGAACACTGAAGCTTTCTTT. Translation gives CSVGYRGANTEAFF. This chain joins TRBV29-1 and TRBJ1-1; 7 bases map to TRBD1. The CDR3 covers 14 residues. With 4 bases clipped from V and 1 base from J, the junction kept 6 bases outside the gene matches. Germline CDR1 SQVTM, CDR2 ANQGSEA.

The J gene is TRBJ2-3, the V gene TRBV6-2 or TRBV6-3; 7 nucleotides line up with TRBD2. V shed 0 bases and J 0 bases; nucleotides not matched to a gene: 6. This CDR3 has 17 residues. Germline CDR1 reads MNHEY; CDR2 reads SVGEGT. CDR3 region: CASSYSASGTSTDTQYF. The CDR3, as DNA: TGTGCCAGCAGTTACTCCGCTAGCGGTACTAGCACAGATACGCAGTATTTT.

J is TRBJ1-6 and V is TRBV29-1; D gene unclear. This CDR3 region has 9 residues. Germline V gives CDR1 SQVTM, CDR2 ANQGSEA. Trimming removed 6 bases at V and 13 bases at J, with 7 bases between. CDR3 protein: CSVGPPLHF. The CDR3 DNA reads as TGCAGCGTCGGGCCGCCCCTCCACTTT.

This clonotype was observed many times. This chain connects TRBV5-1 to TRBJ2-4; no definite D call. The CDR3 covers 15 residues. V gave up 4 bases and J gave up 0 bases, with 11 bases separating them. Germline V gene sequence: CDR1 SGHRS, CDR2 YFSETQ. The CDR3 spells CASSQRTLAKNIQYF. The CDR3 DNA reads as TGCGCCAGCAGCCAACGGACGTTAGCCAAAAACATTCAGTACTTC.

This chain joins TRBV14 and TRBJ1-5; 8 positions agree with TRBD1. Per germline, CDR1 SGHDN and CDR2 FVKESK. The CDR3 runs 21 residues. V trimming: 4 bases; J trimming: 0 bases; junction bases outside the gene matches: 20. CDR3 sequence reads: CASSLYGGRQGTLCSNQPQHF. In nucleotides, the CDR3 is TGTGCCAGCAGCCTTTATGGAGGGAGACAGGGGACGCTTTGTAGCAATCAGCCCCAGCATTTT.

In this sample, this clonotype turned up a few times. The chain couples TRBV9 to TRBJ2-5; D is possibly TRBD2 (6 bases). The V gene lost 0 bases and the J gene lost 1 base, with 13 bases spanning the gap. The CDR3 sequence is 16 residues long. From germline, CDR1 is SGDLS and CDR2 YYNGEE. The chain's CDR3 is CASSVGGGTLQETQYF. The CDR3 bases are TGTGCCAGCAGCGTAGGTGGGGGGACCCTCCAAGAGACCCAGTACTTC.

The rearrangement joins TRBV7-9 to TRBJ1-2; D call uncertain. CDR1 and CDR2 (germline): SEHNR, FQNEAQ (reference sequence). There are 13 residues in the CDR3. V was clipped by 2 bases and J by 2 bases, with 6 bases between them. For the CDR3, the DNA is TGTGCCAGCAGCTTACCGCTAAACTATGGCTACACCTTC. As protein: CASSLPLNYGYTF.

The chain carries TRBV14 and TRBJ2-1; D gene uncertain. This CDR3 has 13 residues. The V gene lost 2 bases and the J gene lost 3 bases, with 5 bases spanning the gap. Germline CDR1 SGHDN, CDR2 FVKESK. As DNA, the CDR3 is TGTGCCAGCAGCCAAACTCACTACAATGAGCAGTTCTTC. Translation: CASSQTHYNEQFF.

This clonotype has only a few counts. The chain couples TRBV11-1 to TRBJ2-2; possibly TRBD1 for D (5 bases). The ends were cut back, 4 bases at V and 2 bases at J, with 20 bases in the middle. There are 18 residues in the CDR3. Germline CDR1 is SGHAT and CDR2 is FQDESV (reference sequence). CDR3 region: CASSSWGPRRLNTGELFF. The CDR3, as DNA: TGTGCCAGCAGCTCCTGGGGCCCACGGCGGCTAAACACCGGGGAGCTGTTTTTT.

This clonotype has a handful of counts. The chain is built from TRBV29-1 and TRBJ2-2; perhaps TRBD2 as D (6 bases). This CDR3 region has 12 residues. Germline CDR1 reads SQVTM; CDR2 reads ANQGSEA. V was cut by 8 bases and J by 6 bases, with 13 bases left in between. This chain's CDR3 is CSFAASAGELFF. CDR3 nucleotide sequence: TGCAGCTTTGCGGCTAGCGCCGGGGAGCTGTTTTTT.

This clonotype has just a few counts. This chain links TRBV25-1 with TRBJ2-5, with D perhaps TRBD1 or TRBD2 (5 bases each). The CDR3 runs 15 residues. Germline CDR1 reads MGHDK; CDR2 reads SYGVNS. The germline V and J ends were trimmed by 1 base and 3 bases, with 12 bases remaining between them. CDR3 sequence (DNA): TGTGCCAGCAGTGAATGGGCTAGAGGGGAAGAGACCCAGTACTTC. This sequence encodes CASSEWARGEETQYF.

This clonotype was picked up a small number of times. This chain links TRBV5-6 with TRBJ2-7, with 7 nucleotides matching TRBD1. Germline V gives CDR1 SGHDT, CDR2 YYEEEE. The length of the CDR3 is 14 residues. Trimming at V came to 4 bases and at J to 4 bases, leaving 8 bases not matched to a gene. This chain's CDR3 is CASSRSPTGYEQYF. CDR3 DNA sequence: TGTGCCAGCAGCCGCTCACCGACAGGGTACGAGCAGTACTTC.

The rearrangement joins TRBV7-3 to TRBJ2-3, with D perhaps matching TRBD2 (6 bases). CDR3 size: 16 residues. Germline V lookup: CDR1 SGHTA, CDR2 FQGTGA. V dropped 1 base and J dropped 0 bases, with 11 bases sitting between them. In DNA, the CDR3 is TGTGCCAGCAGCTTAATACCCGGGGGAAGCACAGATACGCAGTATTTT. Its translation: CASSLIPGGSTDTQYF.

This clonotype came up a few times. V and J are TRBV20-1 and TRBJ1-2; TRBD1 agrees at 7 bases. Germline lookup yields CDR1 DFQATT and CDR2 SNEGSKA (reference sequence). V trimming: 2 bases; J trimming: 6 bases; junction bases outside the gene matches: 9. This CDR3 comprises 14 residues. For the CDR3, the DNA is TGCAGTGCTAGACGGGACAGCCGCTTCGATGGCTACACCTTC. Translating it yields CSARRDSRFDGYTF.